The TCR beta chain described here comes from a study of T cell responses to AZD1222 COVID-19 vaccine. Germline V gives CDR1 KGHSH, CDR2 LQKENI. The CDR3 spans 16 residues. Germline trimming cut 4 bases from V and 2 bases from J; bases unmatched to any gene: 4. A note on this clone: Its antigen is unknown.

TCRdb's copy holds only in-frame clones and misses some; the assay was immunoSEQ multiplex PCR. The sample has 100,000 to 120,000 clones, 85% to 95% seen once; the top ten hold 7.8%. Study-wide findings and caveats: The CD4 TCRs associated with vaccination extended across spike and predominated at 160-218 and 743-854. None of the repertoires were sampled until the peak T cell response had passed. Just 6 or 7 AZD1222 recipients were seropositive at baseline. Two AZD1222 administrations were followed by greater Spike-specific TCR breadth and depth.

This rearrangement joins TRBV18 to TRBJ2-1; 11 bases match TRBD1. This sample comprised peripheral blood, obtained on day 0 of AZD1222 vaccination. This TCR was recovered from an adult in good health. CDR3 DNA: TGTGCCAGCTCACTCGGGACAGGGGGTCCCTACAATGAGCAGTTCTTC. It is translated as CASSLGTGGPYNEQFF.